Below are 5 T cell receptor beta chains sequenced from a single sample in a study of TIL therapy for anti-PD-1-resistant metastatic lung cancer (dated by TCRdb to about 2021). TCR beta CDR3 regions were amplified from genomic DNA with the immunoSEQ v3 hsTCRB kit using bias-controlled multiplex PCR. Held by TCRdb, this immuneACCESS table contains in-frame sequences only and omits some clones. Under half of the omission traces to an unresolved V gene where checked; the cause of the rest is unknown. The sample table lists about 60,000 clones, around nine tenths of them with a count of one. The ten largest account for 2% to 3% of the sample. The sample's time point label, decoded: pre-treatment sample, taken before nivolumab and TIL therapy. Specimen: blood, collected at baseline. These TCRs come from a person aged 30 to 80 with non-small cell lung cancer.

The chain has TRBV6-1 and TRBJ2-6, with D possibly called TRBD1 or TRBD2 (5 bases each). Trimming pared 3 bases from V and 0 bases from J, leaving 15 bases between. The germline V gene has CDR1 MNHNS and CDR2 SASEGT. The CDR3 is 18 amino acids. CDR3 bases: TGTGCCAGCAGTGATCCGGGGCCTTCCAACTCTGGGGCCAACGTCCTGACTTTC. Translation gives CASSDPGPSNSGANVLTF.

The V and J genes are TRBV5-6 and TRBJ2-7, with 7 bases that match TRBD1. Germline lookup yields CDR1 SGHDT and CDR2 YYEEEE. V shed 4 bases and J 3 bases; nucleotides not matched to a gene: 7. The CDR3 spans 14 residues. The CDR3 loop reads CASSLLQGRYEQYF. CDR3 coding DNA: TGTGCCAGCAGCCTTCTACAGGGGCGCTACGAGCAGTACTTC.

V usage is TRBV28 and J usage is TRBJ2-7, with D perhaps matching TRBD1 (6 bases). Per the germline V gene, CDR1 is MDHEN and CDR2 is SYDVKM. The CDR3 has 13 residues. V was cut by 2 bases and J by 5 bases, with 10 bases left in between. The CDR3 reads CASSLGGWDEQYF. CDR3 sequence (DNA): TGTGCCAGCAGTTTAGGGGGCTGGGACGAGCAGTACTTC.

This rearrangement joins TRBV27 to TRBJ1-2; D ambiguous. Germline CDR1 reads MNHEY; CDR2 reads SMNVEV (reference sequence). The CDR3 spans 14 residues. Trimming removed 5 bases at V and 8 bases at J, with 18 bases between. CDR3 protein: CASSPQAVSGGYTF. The CDR3 coding sequence is TGTGCCAGCAGTCCGCAGGCCGTTTCGGGGGGCTACACCTTC.

V is TRBV7-9 and J is TRBJ2-2, with D tentatively TRBD1 (6 bases). The CDR3 spans 19 residues. Germline assignment: CDR1 SEHNR and CDR2 FQNEAQ (reference sequence). Trimming pared 5 bases from V and 0 bases from J, leaving 22 bases between. The CDR3 here is CASSPLVLGGFTNTGELFF. CDR3 coding DNA: TGTGCCAGCAGCCCACTAGTGTTAGGGGGTTTTACGAACACCGGGGAGCTGTTTTTT.